Listed below are T cell receptor beta chains from one sample, sequenced in a study of cytomegalovirus exposure and HLA in healthy donors. Clones were sequenced by immunoSEQ multiplex PCR, and TCRdb holds only the in-frame ones, with some missing. The sample yields almost 75,000 clones, around 85% seen once. Sample: PBMCs. The origin of the receptors is a man aged 30-40 years in good health and CMV-seronegative. The CDR3 runs from the conserved cysteine through the conserved F or W. Each record gives: J gene, clone size, D gene, V gene, CDR3 protein, CDR3 DNA. The D gene is left open where the match is weak. Clone sizes are given selectively: once, few, many, or a class where the clone is expanded.

TRBJ1-2 | NA | TRBD1 | TRBV5-1 | CASSLAGGTGYTF | TGCGCCAGCAGCTTGGCAGGGGGGACTGGCTACACCTTC
TRBJ2-1 | NA | TRBD2 | TRBV27 | CASSFPTRGAGGLIHNEQFF | TGTGCCAGCAGTTTCCCCACTCGGGGAGCGGGGGGGCTAATCCACAATGAGCAGTTCTTC
TRBJ2-2 | NA | TRBD2 | TRBV29-1 | CSVEGGRALAGELFF | TGCAGCGTTGAGGGCGGGAGGGCCCTGGCCGGGGAGCTGTTTTTT
TRBJ2-4 | NA | TRBD2 | TRBV6-5 | CASSRGLDNIQYF | TGTGCCAGCAGCAGAGGACTAGATAACATTCAGTACTTC
TRBJ1-4 | NA | NA | TRBV7-9 | CASSLELRGQGKKKLFF | TGTGCCAGCAGCTTAGAGTTGAGAGGGCAGGGGAAGAAAAAACTGTTTTTT
TRBJ2-1 | once | TRBD1 | TRBV7-6 | CASSSIGSGTGPYNEQFF | TGTGCCAGCAGCTCGATCGGATCCGGGACAGGGCCTTACAATGAGCAGTTCTTC
TRBJ2-1 | NA | NA | TRBV7-9 | CASSLAPPGQRYNEQFF | TGTGCCAGCAGCTTAGCCCCGCCGGGACAAAGGTACAATGAGCAGTTCTTC
TRBJ1-2 | NA | TRBD1 | TRBV4-1 | CASRSGTDYGYTF | TGCGCCAGCAGATCCGGGACAGACTATGGCTACACCTTC
TRBJ1-5 | NA | TRBD1 | TRBV5-6 | CASSLASQGVVKPQHF | TGTGCCAGCAGCTTGGCCTCACAGGGGGTGGTGAAGCCCCAGCATTTT
TRBJ2-1 | NA | TRBD2 | TRBV28 | CASSFVSSGGARGNEQFF | TGTGCCAGCAGTTTTGTGTCTAGCGGGGGGGCCAGGGGCAATGAGCAGTTCTTC
TRBJ2-7 | NA | TRBD1 | TRBV5-1 | CASSLVIKGTADEQYF | TGCGCCAGCAGCCTAGTAATTAAAGGGACAGCAGACGAGCAGTACTTC
TRBJ2-5 | NA | TRBD2 | TRBV7-3 | CASSPGGTSGEETQYF | TGTGCCAGCAGCCCCGGGGGGACTAGCGGGGAAGAGACCCAGTACTTC
TRBJ2-5 | NA | NA | TRBV5-4 | CASSLGGNQETQYF | TGTGCCAGCAGCTTGGGCGGTAACCAAGAGACCCAGTACTTC
TRBJ1-5 | NA | TRBD1 | TRBV5-1 | CASRGDSNQPQHF | TGCGCCAGCAGAGGGGACAGTAACCAGCCCCAGCATTTT
TRBJ1-2 | once | NA | TRBV10-3 | CAISGADSVYGYTF | TGTGCCATCAGTGGGGCCGACAGTGTCTATGGCTACACCTTC
TRBJ1-5 | NA | NA | TRBV2 | CASSGQGSPINQPQHF | TGTGCCAGCAGTGGCCAGGGGTCCCCTATAAATCAGCCCCAGCATTTT
TRBJ1-4 | few | NA | TRBV11-3 | CASSLGEEKLFF | TGTGCCAGCAGCCTCGGTGAGGAAAAACTGTTTTTT
TRBJ2-7 | NA | NA | TRBV7-2 | CASSLFQGSEQYF | TGTGCCAGCAGCTTATTCCAGGGGAGCGAGCAGTACTTC
TRBJ2-1 | NA | TRBD1 | TRBV11-2 | CASSLAPRDRGNEQFF | TGTGCCAGCAGCTTAGCCCCCCGGGACAGGGGTAATGAGCAGTTCTTC
TRBJ2-2 | once | NA | TRBV7-2 | CASSTWGEQIIKNTGELFF | TGTGCCAGCAGCACCTGGGGGGAACAAATAATAAAGAACACCGGGGAGCTGTTTTTT
TRBJ2-1 | NA | TRBD1 | TRBV4-3 | CASSLGQGTEFF | TGCGCCAGCAGCCTCGGACAGGGAACGGAGTTCTTC
TRBJ2-5 | NA | TRBD2 | TRBV6-5 | CASSYAGVETQYF | TGTGCCAGCAGTTATGCGGGGGTTGAGACCCAGTACTTC
TRBJ1-5 | NA | TRBD1 | TRBV14 | CASSQAHRGLGNQPQHF | TGTGCCAGCAGCCAAGCTCACAGGGGACTAGGCAATCAGCCCCAGCATTTT
TRBJ2-3 | NA | NA | TRBV10-1 | CASSDLFAGNTDTQYF | TGCGCCAGCAGCGACCTTTTTGCGGGGAACACAGATACGCAGTATTTT
TRBJ2-5 | NA | NA | TRBV5-3 | CARSPVGPLGTQYF | TGTGCCAGAAGCCCAGTGGGGCCCCTGGGGACCCAGTACTTC
TRBJ2-3 | once | TRBD2 | TRBV27 | CASSRSGTSTDTQYF | TGTGCCAGCAGTCGTAGCGGGACTAGCACAGATACGCAGTATTTT
TRBJ1-6 | NA | TRBD1 | TRBV5-1 | CASSLFRDSVRSPLHF | TGCGCCAGCAGCCTGTTTCGGGACAGCGTTCGGTCACCCCTCCACTTT
TRBJ2-1 | NA | TRBD2 | TRBV10-2 | CASSESGRASEQFF | TGCGCCAGCAGTGAGAGCGGGAGGGCCTCTGAGCAGTTCTTC
TRBJ2-3 | NA | NA | TRBV27 | CASSSPLRDGTDTQYF | TGTGCCAGCAGTTCACCCCTCCGGGATGGCACAGATACGCAGTATTTT
TRBJ1-2 | NA | NA | TRBV28 | CASSFAGPYGYTF | TGTGCCAGCAGTTTCGCAGGCCCCTATGGCTACACCTTC
TRBJ2-1 | NA | TRBD2 | TRBV6-6 | CASSYSTSGGVNEQFF | TGTGCCAGCAGTTACTCCACTAGCGGGGGAGTCAATGAGCAGTTCTTC
TRBJ1-1 | few | NA | TRBV30 | CAWSVLGHRSAFF | TGTGCCTGGAGTGTACTAGGCCATCGTTCCGCTTTCTTT
TRBJ2-5 | NA | TRBD1 | TRBV30 | CAWASWGQGEETQYF | TGTGCCTGGGCCAGCTGGGGTCAGGGGGAAGAGACCCAGTACTTC
TRBJ2-5 | NA | TRBD1 | TRBV2 | CASSRDRQQETQYF | TGTGCCAGCAGTCGGGACAGGCAACAAGAGACCCAGTACTTC
TRBJ2-5 | NA | TRBD2 | TRBV9 | CASSGRSGGGVETQYF | TGTGCCAGCAGCGGGCGGTCGGGAGGGGGGGTAGAGACCCAGTACTTC
TRBJ2-2 | NA | NA | TRBV9 | CATTGRDSNGELFF | TGTGCCACCACAGGAAGGGATTCGAACGGGGAGCTGTTTTTT
TRBJ2-2 | NA | NA | TRBV28 | CASIGGARSGELFF | TGTGCCAGCATCGGAGGGGCGCGCTCCGGGGAGCTGTTTTTT
TRBJ1-1 | NA | NA | TRBV18 | CASSPGGLNTEAFF | TGTGCCAGCTCCCCGGGGGGCCTGAACACTGAAGCTTTCTTT
TRBJ2-7 | NA | TRBD2 | TRBV11-2 | CASSRTSGPLGEQYF | TGTGCCAGCAGCCGGACTAGCGGGCCGCTGGGCGAGCAGTACTTC
TRBJ1-5 | NA | NA | TRBV6-6 | CAVKEGAYSNQPQHF | TGTGCCGTTAAGGAGGGTGCTTATAGCAATCAGCCCCAGCATTTT
TRBJ2-5 | few | NA | TRBV6-5 | CASSYSQGASMTQYF | TGTGCCAGCAGTTACTCACAGGGAGCGTCGATGACCCAGTACTTC
TRBJ1-5 | NA | TRBD1 | TRBV4-2 | CASSQAPSGTGERTGNQPQHF | TGTGCCAGCAGCCAAGCCCCCTCCGGGACAGGGGAGAGGACTGGCAATCAGCCCCAGCATTTT
TRBJ1-3 | NA | NA | TRBV15 | CATSEYRVGSGNTIYF | TGTGCCACCAGCGAATACAGGGTTGGCTCTGGAAACACCATATATTTT
TRBJ1-2 | NA | TRBD1 | TRBV5-6 | CASTPSWTGMNYGYTF | TGTGCCAGCACGCCCTCCTGGACAGGGATGAATTATGGCTACACCTTC
TRBJ2-1 | medium-sized | NA | TRBV4-1 | CASSQGLGLGDEQFF | TGCGCCAGCAGCCAAGGACTTGGACTTGGGGATGAGCAGTTCTTC